This T cell receptor (beta chain) was sequenced for a study of blood T cell repertoires in COVID-19. Across the study: Collection of acute and convalescent COVID-19 samples took place in the United States, Italy and Spain. PBMCs, B-cell-depleted T cells, or T cells were the source of the cDNA or gDNA that made up the material.

In germline, CDR1 is MGHDK, CDR2 SYGVNS. V lost 7 bases and J lost 3, with 10 bases in between. The CDR3 covers 12 residues. Authors' processing steps: Estimation of nucleated cell counts relied on the amplification of reference gene primers. Assay used: immunoSEQ multiplex PCR; TCRdb lists only in-frame clones, some missing. V and J calls plus clone size are reproduced from that table; the DNA served to infer D and trimming. Found here are about 98,000 clones, around 80% of them singletons; the top ten hold about 9.3%. The specimen was peripheral blood. The V call is TRBV25-1, the J call TRBJ2-7, with D perhaps matching TRBD1 (5 bases). The sequence was collected from a man aged 55-75 years with active or convalescent COVID-19. CDR3 protein: CASTSQGYEQYF. CDR3 nucleotide sequence: TGTGCCAGCACTTCCCAGGGCTACGAGCAGTACTTC.